This entry lists 27 T cell receptor beta chains sequenced from one sample in a study of CD8 T cells in ankylosing spondylitis. One entry per CDR3 protein, called by TCRdb with MiXCR from the 5' RACE reads. This repertoire shows 250,000 or so distinct CDR3 sequences, roughly 18% found once; its top ten account for around 30%. The sequenced sample consisted of blood, either unsorted or a sorted T cell fraction (not recorded which). Receptor source: a male donor with ankylosing spondylitis or in good health (not recorded which).

This clonotype was observed at least ten times. The chain recombines TRBV9 with TRBJ2-1, with 8 bases that match TRBD2. The junction had 9 bases not matched to a gene; V was cut back by 3 bases and J by 7 bases. The V gene's germline CDR1 is SGDLS and CDR2 YYNGEE. The CDR3 runs to 15 residues. The CDR3 DNA sequence: TGTGCCAGCAGCGCTCGGGAGGGCCCGATAAATGAGCAGTTCTTC. Amino acid sequence: CASSAREGPINEQFF.

The rearrangement links TRBV29-1 to TRBJ2-1; the match to TRBD1 covers 12 bases. Germline assignment: CDR1 SQVTM and CDR2 ANQGSEA. The length of the CDR3 is 14 residues. The V and J ends lost 1 base and 10 bases, in that order; junction bases with no gene match: 5. The CDR3 loop reads CSVEGDRGPGEQFF. The CDR3 region has the DNA TGCAGCGTTGAAGGGGACAGGGGGCCTGGGGAGCAGTTCTTC.

V gene TRBV19 combines with J gene TRBJ2-5, with D perhaps matching TRBD2 (6 bases). Trimming pared 5 bases from V and 4 bases from J, leaving 17 bases between. CDR1 is LNHDA, CDR2 SQIVND, per germline (reference sequence). The CDR3 has 15 amino acids. CDR3 sequence (DNA): TGTGCCAGTAGTCCTTATGTATTGGAGGGAGAGACCCAGTACTTC. Amino acids: CASSPYVLEGETQYF. The whole variable domain, filled in from reference TRBV19 and TRBJ2-5, reads DGGITQSPKYLFRKEGQNVTLSCEQNLNHDAMYWYRQDPGQGLRLIYYSQIVNDFQKGDIAEGYSVSREKKESFPLTVTSAQKNPTAFYLCASSPYVLEGETQYFGPGTRLLVL.

In this sample, this clonotype turned up a few times. The chain employs TRBV28 and TRBJ1-5; D perhaps matches TRBD1 (6 bases). The CDR3 runs 15 residues. Germline V gives CDR1 MDHEN, CDR2 SYDVKM. V was clipped by 6 bases and J by 3 bases, with 15 bases between them. In nucleotides, the CDR3 is TGTGCCAGCAGCTTCCTGGGGGCCAACAATCAGCCCCAGCATTTT. As protein: CASSFLGANNQPQHF.

This clonotype was detected a few times. The DNA of the CDR3 is TGTGCCAGCAGTTACGGGACAGAAGCTTTCTTT. The encoded protein is CASSYGTEAFF. The rearrangement links TRBV6-6 to TRBJ1-1; perhaps TRBD1 as D (6 bases). Germline V lookup: CDR1 MNHNY, CDR2 SVGAGI (reference sequence). Trimming cost V 2 bases and J 8 bases, with 6 bases left between them. This CDR3 is built from 11 residues.

This clonotype was counted at least ten times. The gene calls are TRBV20-1 and TRBJ2-7; D is undetermined. V lost 2 bases, J lost 1 base, and 9 bases lay in between. This CDR3 is 13 amino acids long. Germline values: CDR1 DFQATT, CDR2 SNEGSKA (reference sequence). CDR3 residues: CSARFSGSYEQYF. As DNA, the CDR3 is TGCAGTGCTAGATTCAGTGGTTCCTACGAGCAGTACTTC.

V is TRBV29-1 and J is TRBJ2-1; no clear D gene. Trimming removed 6 bases from V and 7 bases from J, with 10 bases in between. The CDR3 loop spans 11 amino acids. CDR1 is SQVTM and CDR2 is ANQGSEA in the germline V gene. CDR3 region: CSVGVGNEQFF. In DNA form, the CDR3 reads TGCAGCGTAGGAGTCGGGAATGAGCAGTTCTTC.

This clonotype has more than one count but fewer than ten. V and J are TRBV7-2 and TRBJ2-7, with TRBD2 matching 7 bases. Germline lookup yields CDR1 SGHTA and CDR2 FQGNSA. CDR3 length equals 19 residues. V trimming: 2 bases; J trimming: 0 bases; junction bases outside the gene matches: 16. The chain's CDR3 is CASSLSGDLAQPSSYEQYF. DNA for the CDR3: TGTGCCAGCAGCTTAAGCGGGGACTTAGCGCAACCCTCCTCCTACGAGCAGTACTTC.

The table lists this clonotype with many counts. The V gene is TRBV9, the J gene TRBJ2-7; D unresolved. Looked up from germline, CDR1 is SGDLS and CDR2 is YYNGEE. Trimming left V 0 bases short and J 0 bases short, with 10 bases between. The CDR3 loop spans 15 amino acids. In DNA form, the CDR3 reads TGTGCCAGCAGCGTAGGAAAAGGGTCCTCCTACGAGCAGTACTTC. This translates into CASSVGKGSSYEQYF.

This clonotype was detected only a few times. The chain joins TRBV29-1 to TRBJ2-7; D might be TRBD1 (6 bases). This CDR3 is 14 amino acids long. The germline gives CDR1 SQVTM, CDR2 ANQGSEA. The ends were cut back, 3 bases at V and 2 bases at J, with 14 bases in the middle. Here the CDR3 reads CSVEAAGVPYEQYF. Here the CDR3 DNA reads TGCAGCGTTGAGGCCGCAGGGGTCCCCTACGAGCAGTACTTC.

The chain recombines TRBV29-1 with TRBJ2-3; no firm D call. Trimming took off 7 bases at V and 5 bases at J, with 13 bases between the two ends. Germline CDR1 SQVTM, CDR2 ANQGSEA. The CDR3 is 12 residues long. DNA for the CDR3: TGCAGCGCCTCTTCTTGGGGAGATACGCAGTATTTT. It yields the protein CSASSWGDTQYF.

The chain joins TRBV20-1 to TRBJ2-1; D unresolved. Germline values: CDR1 DFQATT, CDR2 SNEGSKA (reference sequence). CDR3 size: 12 residues. The germline V and J ends were trimmed by 3 bases and 7 bases, with 10 bases remaining between them. This chain's CDR3 is CSASPSGNEQFF. The CDR3 nucleotides read TGCAGTGCTAGTCCGTCTGGGAATGAGCAGTTCTTC.

The chain recombines TRBV12-5 with TRBJ2-1; perhaps D is TRBD1 or TRBD2 (5 bases each). Germline assignment: CDR1 LGHNT and CDR2 FRNRAP. There are 16 residues in the CDR3. V dropped 6 bases and J dropped 12 bases, with 27 bases sitting between them. In nucleotides, the CDR3 is TGTGCTAGTGGGGGGAACCGGGACCCCACCGGGTATGGGCAGTTCTTC. This sequence encodes CASGGNRDPTGYGQFF.

This clonotype was detected ten times or more. One end of the junction varies from germline; a read error may be responsible. The chain combines TRBV3-1 with TRBJ2-2; 11 nucleotides align to TRBD2. From germline, CDR1 is LGHDT and CDR2 YNNKEL (reference sequence). CDR3 length: 12 amino acids. Here the CDR3 DNA reads TGTGCCAGCAGCCAAGGACTAGCGGGACTTTCGTTT. Translating it yields CASSQGLAGLSF.

This clonotype has more than one count but fewer than ten. This chain uses TRBV10-3 with TRBJ2-5, with TRBD2 identical over 8 bases. Trimming took 0 bases from V and 7 from J; bases not matched to a gene: 19. The CDR3 sequence is 19 residues long. Looked up from germline, CDR1 is ENHRY and CDR2 is SYGVKD. This chain's CDR3 is CAISESRGGMTSEGGTQYF. CDR3 bases: TGTGCCATCAGTGAGTCGCGCGGGGGGATGACTAGCGAAGGCGGGACCCAGTACTTC.

V is TRBV12-3 or TRBV12-4 and J is TRBJ1-2, with unresolved D. The CDR3 sequence is 10 residues long. Trimming pared 8 bases from V and 8 bases from J, leaving 9 bases between. The CDR3 DNA reads as TGTGCCAGCGGACCAACAGGCTACACCTTC. It encodes CASGPTGYTF.

This clonotype was detected a few times. The chain recombines TRBV2 with TRBJ2-1; tentatively, D is TRBD2 (5 bases). The CDR3 runs to 12 residues. V was shortened by 4 bases and J by 6 bases, with 7 bases between the two germline ends. Germline values: CDR1 SNHLY, CDR2 FYNNEI. Here the CDR3 DNA reads TGTGCCAGCAGTGGCCTAGCCAATGAGCAGTTCTTC. It encodes CASSGLANEQFF.

The chain has TRBV4-3 and TRBJ2-2; D not certain. The CDR3 contains 14 residues. The V and J ends lost 1 base and 2 bases respectively, with 5 bases between them. CDR1 LGHNA and CDR2 YSLEER come from the germline V gene. In DNA, the CDR3 is TGCGCCAGCAGCCAAGTACACAACACCGGGGAGCTGTTTTTT. The encoded protein is CASSQVHNTGELFF.

The chain uses TRBV20-1 and TRBJ1-6, with D uncertain. Trimming took off 1 base at V and 0 bases at J, with 7 bases between the two ends. CDR3 length: 15 amino acids. Per the germline V gene, CDR1 is DFQATT and CDR2 is SNEGSKA (reference sequence). CDR3 DNA: TGCAGTGCTAGAGTTGGGAGCTCCTATAATTCACCCCTCCACTTT. It is translated as CSARVGSSYNSPLHF.

The CDR3 region has the DNA TGCGCCAGCAGCCAAGATCGAGCGGTTTACAATGAGCAGTTCTTC. This sequence encodes CASSQDRAVYNEQFF. The rearrangement links TRBV4-1 to TRBJ2-1; D is perhaps TRBD2 (5 bases). Germline V gives CDR1 MGHRA, CDR2 YSYEKL. V was cut by 0 bases and J by 4 bases, with 10 bases left in between. This CDR3 region has 15 residues.

This clonotype was counted at least ten times. J is TRBJ2-2 and V is TRBV29-1; TRBD1 matches at 8 bases. V was clipped by 6 bases and J by 0 bases; unmatched bases: 6. Germline loops: CDR1 SQVTM, CDR2 ANQGSEA. There are 15 residues in the CDR3. The CDR3 region has the DNA TGCAGCGTCCGGGGACAGGCGCCGAACACCGGGGAGCTGTTTTTT. Translation gives CSVRGQAPNTGELFF.

The table lists this clonotype with a few counts. The genes are TRBV29-1 and TRBJ2-2; 8 positions match TRBD1. Germline V gene data show CDR1 as SQVTM and CDR2 as ANQGSEA. The ends lost 6 bases at V and 6 bases at J; junction bases unmatched: 0. This CDR3 is 11 amino acids long. CDR3 in amino acids: CSVQGAGELFF. The CDR3 nucleotides read TGCAGCGTACAGGGGGCCGGGGAGCTGTTTTTT.

The gene calls are TRBV9 and TRBJ2-7; D gene ambiguous. Deletions cut 0 bases from V and 1 base from J, with 8 bases between. The germline V gene has CDR1 SGDLS and CDR2 YYNGEE. CDR3 size: 14 residues. The CDR3, as DNA: TGTGCCAGCAGCGTAGATGGTGAATCCTACGAGCAGTACTTC. Translation: CASSVDGESYEQYF. The complete variable domain, with remaining parts taken from reference TRBV9 and TRBJ2-7, reads DSGVTQTPKHLITATGQRVTLRCSPRSGDLSVYWYQQSLDQGLQFLIQYYNGEERAKGNILERFSAQQFPDLHSELNLSSLELGDSALYFCASSVDGESYEQYFGPGTRLTVT.

This clonotype was recorded a few times. The rearrangement joins TRBV20-1 to TRBJ1-1; D uncertain. CDR3 length: 16 residues. The germline gives CDR1 DFQATT, CDR2 SNEGSKA (reference sequence). Trimming cost V 0 bases and J 5 bases, with 19 bases left between them. The CDR3 is CSARDDDDPEKTEAFF. CDR3 in DNA: TGCAGTGCTAGAGACGATGACGACCCCGAGAAGACTGAAGCTTTCTTT.

V is TRBV5-8 and J is TRBJ2-1; no clear D. This CDR3 comprises 12 residues. Trimming stripped 3 bases from V and 5 bases from J, with 6 bases between. Germline V gene sequence: CDR1 SGHTS, CDR2 YDEGEE. The CDR3 here is CASSSTNNEQFF. The CDR3 bases are TGTGCCAGCAGCTCTACAAACAATGAGCAGTTCTTC.

This clonotype was counted many times. V is TRBV20-1 and J is TRBJ1-1; D gene uncertain. The CDR3 covers 14 residues. The germline CDR1 and CDR2 sequences are DFQATT and SNEGSKA (reference sequence). Trimming left V 1 base short and J 4 bases short, with 13 bases between. The CDR3 loop is CSARGRPLGTEAFF. In nucleotides, the CDR3 is TGCAGTGCTAGAGGCCGCCCCCTAGGCACTGAAGCTTTCTTT.

This clonotype has only one observation. V and J are TRBV9 and TRBJ2-7, with 10 bases fitting TRBD2. Losses at the gene ends were 0 bases for V and 6 bases for J; bases not matched to a gene: 3. This CDR3 has 14 residues. Germline CDR1 and CDR2: SGDLS and YYNGEE. This chain's CDR3 is CASSVVAGGPEQYF. Here the CDR3 DNA reads TGTGCCAGCAGCGTAGTAGCGGGAGGTCCCGAGCAGTACTTC.